Below are 3 T cell receptor beta chains sequenced from a single sample in a study of brain T cells in children with intractable seizures. Sequenced by immunoSEQ multiplex PCR; TCRdb stores in-frame clones only, minus some. Of under 400,000 clones detected, 93% appear once; the ten largest clones hold roughly 6%. The time point is: blood from clinic visit 5 months post-surgery; TSC patient then seizure free. Sequenced material: peripheral blood, taken 4 to 5 months after surgery. Receptors were obtained from a boy under two years old with tuberous sclerosis and intractable seizures.

This clone has a single count. The rearrangement joins TRBV24-1 to TRBJ2-2, with D possibly being TRBD1 (5 bases). CDR1 is KGHDR and CDR2 is SFDVKD in the germline V gene. There are 15 residues in the CDR3. V lost 4 bases, J lost 4 bases, and 12 bases lay in between. This chain's CDR3 is CATSDIDSLTGELFF. CDR3 coding DNA: TGTGCCACCAGTGACATAGACAGCCTCACCGGGGAGCTGTTTTTT.

The chain is built from TRBV5-1 and TRBJ2-1, with TRBD2 matching over 9 bases. This CDR3 comprises 16 residues. CDR1 is SGHRS, CDR2 YFSETQ, per germline. The trim removed 4 bases at V and 5 bases at J, leaving 10 bases unmatched. CDR3 protein: CASSSKSGGFDNEQFF. The CDR3 bases are TGCGCCAGCAGCAGCAAGAGCGGGGGGTTCGACAATGAGCAGTTCTTC.

The CDR3: CAWSFSGGAGEQFF. DNA for the CDR3: TGTGCCTGGAGTTTTAGCGGGGGGGCTGGTGAGCAGTTCTTC. This chain connects TRBV30 to TRBJ2-1; 11 positions agree with TRBD2. The V gene's germline CDR1 is GTSNPN and CDR2 SVGIG (reference sequence). The J segment lost 9 bases and the V segment lost 2 bases, leaving 6 bases of the junction unmatched. CDR3 length equals 14 residues.